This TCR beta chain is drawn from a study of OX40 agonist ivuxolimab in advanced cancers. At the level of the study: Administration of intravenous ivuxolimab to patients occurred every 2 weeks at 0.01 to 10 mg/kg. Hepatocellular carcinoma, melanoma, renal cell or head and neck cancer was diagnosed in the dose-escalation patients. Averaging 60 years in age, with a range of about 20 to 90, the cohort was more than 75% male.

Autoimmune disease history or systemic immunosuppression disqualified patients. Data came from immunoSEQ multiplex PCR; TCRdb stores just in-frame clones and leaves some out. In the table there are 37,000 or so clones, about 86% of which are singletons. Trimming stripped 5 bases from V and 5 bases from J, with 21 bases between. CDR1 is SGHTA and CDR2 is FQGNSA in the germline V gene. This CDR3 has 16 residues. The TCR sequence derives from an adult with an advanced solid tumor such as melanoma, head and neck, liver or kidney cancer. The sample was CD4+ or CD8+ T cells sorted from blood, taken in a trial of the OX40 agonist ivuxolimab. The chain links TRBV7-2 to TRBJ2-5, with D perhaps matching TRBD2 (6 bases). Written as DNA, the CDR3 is TGTGCCAGCAGCCCTAAGGCATCCGGAGGGATGGAGACCCAGTACTTC. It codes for CASSPKASGGMETQYF.